These T cell receptor beta chains were read from a single sample in a study of T cell repertoires in aging, cancer and after chemotherapy. TCRdb itself ran the multiplex PCR reads through MiXCR, one entry per CDR3 protein. This sample has around 5,000 distinct CDR3 sequences, with under 30% found just once. Source material: blood. Every receptor here comes from a human donor in good health. Each CDR3 is given with its conserved first and last residue. D genes are given only for firm matches. For some rows the clone size is stated as once, few or many, or as a class when expanded; others skip it.

TRBJ1-2 | few | - | TRBV28 | 14 | CASSLVGVGYGYTF | TGTGCCAGCAGTTTAGTGGGGGTCGGGTATGGCTACACCTTC
TRBJ2-1 | - | TRBD2 | TRBV5-6 | 15 | CASTPGAGGYHEQFF | TGCGCCAGCACCCCGGGAGCGGGGGGGTATCATGAGCAGTTCTTC
TRBJ2-1 | medium-sized | - | TRBV6-1 | 12 | CASSDRGDEQFF | TGTGCCAGCAGTGACCGGGGAGATGAGCAGTTCTTC
TRBJ2-1 | few | TRBD2 | TRBV5-1 | 14 | CASSRGLAGNEQFF | TGCGCCAGCAGCAGGGGACTAGCGGGCAATGAGCAGTTCTTC
TRBJ2-3 | - | TRBD2 | TRBV6-2/TRBV6-3 | 15 | CASRLAGGATDTQYF | TGTGCCAGCAGACTAGCGGGGGGGGCCACAGATACGCAGTATTTT
TRBJ2-5 | medium-sized | - | TRBV10-3 | 15 | CAISEDGGTQETQYF | TGTGCCATCAGTGAGGATGGCGGGACTCAAGAGACCCAGTACTTC
TRBJ2-3 | - | TRBD2 | TRBV6-1 | 14 | CAGRLAGGGDTQYF | TGTGCCGGAAGACTAGCGGGAGGTGGGGATACGCAGTATTTT
TRBJ2-7 | - | - | TRBV9 | 15 | CASSVDSWGYYEQYF | TGTGCCAGCAGCGTAGACAGTTGGGGGTACTACGAGCAGTACTTC
TRBJ1-2 | - | - | TRBV7-2 | 14 | CASSPEPLGYGYTF | TGTGCCAGCAGCCCAGAACCCTTGGGGTATGGCTACACCTTC
TRBJ1-4 | medium-sized | - | TRBV19 | 16 | CASSIAARATNEKLFF | TGTGCCAGTAGTATAGCGGCCAGGGCAACTAATGAAAAACTGTTTTTT
TRBJ2-7 | - | - | TRBV27 | 15 | CASSLGQAFSYEQYF | TGTGCCAGCAGTTTAGGCCAGGCGTTCTCCTACGAGCAGTACTTC
TRBJ1-6 | medium-sized | TRBD1 | TRBV6-2/TRBV6-3 | 16 | CASSYETGVYNSPLHF | TGTGCCAGCAGTTACGAGACAGGGGTTTATAATTCACCCCTCCACTTT
TRBJ1-2 | medium-sized | - | TRBV6-5 | 14 | CASSYHRLRNGYTF | TGTGCCAGCAGTTACCACAGACTCCGGAATGGCTACACCTTC
TRBJ2-2 | medium-sized | TRBD1 | TRBV24-1 | 15 | CATSTGQGNTGELFF | TGTGCCACCAGTACGGGACAGGGGAACACCGGGGAGCTGTTTTTT
TRBJ2-3 | - | - | TRBV14 | 15 | CASSLGRGMADTQYF | TGTGCCAGCAGTCTAGGGAGGGGGATGGCAGATACGCAGTATTTT
TRBJ1-2 | once | - | TRBV7-2 | 12 | CASSFTGDGYTF | TGTGCCAGCAGTTTCACAGGAGACGGCTACACCTTC
TRBJ2-1 | medium-sized | TRBD2 | TRBV7-9 | 17 | CASSPRKLAGGPNEQFF | TGTGCCAGCAGCCCCCGTAAACTAGCGGGAGGGCCCAATGAGCAGTTCTTC
TRBJ2-1 | medium-sized | TRBD1 | TRBV6-2/TRBV6-3 | 15 | CASGDGTGGSNEQFF | TGTGCCAGCGGCGACGGGACAGGGGGTTCCAATGAGCAGTTCTTC
TRBJ2-5 | medium-sized | - | TRBV10-3 | 13 | CAISEGARETQYF | TGTGCCATCAGTGAAGGGGCCAGGGAGACCCAGTACTTC
TRBJ2-5 | - | - | TRBV4-3 | 15 | CASSPEDSPRETQYF | TGCGCCAGCAGCCCCGAGGACTCCCCCCGAGAGACCCAGTACTTC
TRBJ2-3 | few | - | TRBV6-4 | 16 | CASSEEGGQSTDTQYF | TGTGCCAGCAGTGAAGAGGGGGGCCAAAGCACAGATACGCAGTATTTT
TRBJ2-7 | few | TRBD1 | TRBV5-4 | 13 | CASRRQGSDEQYF | TGTGCCAGCAGACGACAGGGGTCGGACGAGCAGTACTTC
TRBJ2-4 | medium-sized | - | TRBV29-1 | 11 | CSVKGENIQYF | TGCAGCGTTAAAGGAGAAAACATTCAGTACTTC
TRBJ1-2 | few | - | TRBV12-3/TRBV12-4 | 13 | CASNPGQLYGYTF | TGTGCCAGCAACCCCGGACAGCTATATGGCTACACCTTC
TRBJ2-7 | medium-sized | - | TRBV30 | 13 | CAWSWGNGYEQYF | TGTGCCTGGAGTTGGGGGAATGGGTACGAGCAGTACTTC
TRBJ2-1 | medium-sized | - | TRBV6-5 | 13 | CASSSPLVGEQFF | TGTGCCAGCAGTTCCCCCCTGGTAGGGGAGCAGTTCTTC
TRBJ2-4 | - | - | TRBV6-2/TRBV6-3 | 15 | CASSPELLAKNIQYF | TGTGCCAGCAGTCCGGAACTACTAGCCAAAAACATTCAGTACTTC
TRBJ2-7 | medium-sized | - | TRBV5-5 | 14 | CASSLGYSAREQYF | TGTGCCAGCAGCTTGGGTTATTCGGCTCGCGAGCAGTACTTC
TRBJ1-2 | - | - | TRBV5-1 | 13 | CASSLYRNYGYTF | TGCGCCAGCAGCTTGTACAGGAACTATGGCTACACCTTC
TRBJ2-7 | few | - | TRBV4-3 | 15 | CASSQEVAGSYEQYF | TGTGCCAGCAGCCAAGAGGTCGCAGGATCCTACGAGCAGTACTTC
TRBJ2-1 | once | TRBD1 | TRBV20-1 | 13 | CSARDTGAFEQFF | TGCAGTGCTAGAGATACAGGGGCTTTTGAGCAGTTCTTC
TRBJ2-7 | medium-sized | - | TRBV15 | 15 | CATSREKGISYEQYF | TGTGCCACCAGCAGAGAGAAGGGGATCTCCTACGAGCAGTACTTC
TRBJ1-1 | - | - | TRBV28 | 15 | CASSSRVTGALGAFF | TGTGCCAGCAGCTCCCGAGTGACAGGCGCCCTTGGGGCTTTCTTT
TRBJ2-3 | medium-sized | TRBD1 | TRBV6-6 | 16 | CASSYKTGGSTDTQYF | TGTGCCAGCAGTTACAAGACAGGGGGCAGCACAGATACGCAGTATTTT
TRBJ2-1 | - | TRBD1 | TRBV27 | 16 | CASSLSGTGVYNEQFF | TGTGCCAGCAGTTTATCAGGGACAGGGGTCTACAATGAGCAGTTCTTC
TRBJ2-1 | medium-sized | TRBD2 | TRBV19 | 15 | CASRPESAGGHEQFF | TGTGCCAGTAGGCCTGAGTCAGCGGGAGGCCATGAGCAGTTCTTC
TRBJ1-5 | medium-sized | - | TRBV27 | 15 | CASSTGTATGQPQHF | TGTGCCAGCAGCACCGGGACCGCCACGGGTCAGCCCCAGCATTTT
TRBJ1-1 | few | - | TRBV13 | 15 | CASSLSRTENTEAFF | TGTGCCAGCAGCTTATCTAGGACTGAGAACACTGAAGCTTTCTTT
TRBJ2-3 | - | - | TRBV5-5 | 16 | CASSRTGRTSTDTQYF | TGTGCCAGCAGCCGGACGGGCCGAACTAGCACAGATACGCAGTATTTT
TRBJ2-4 | - | - | TRBV15 | 16 | CATSKGERTAKNIQYF | TGTGCCACCAGCAAGGGGGAGCGGACGGCCAAAAACATTCAGTACTTC
TRBJ2-6 | - | - | TRBV7-2 | 14 | CASSLGTGANVLTF | TGTGCCAGCAGCTTAGGTACTGGGGCCAACGTCCTGACTTTC
TRBJ2-2 | - | TRBD2 | TRBV6-5 | 14 | CASSYSGGAGELFF | TGTGCCAGCAGTTACTCGGGGGGGGCCGGGGAGCTGTTTTTT
TRBJ2-2 | - | TRBD1 | TRBV24-1 | 15 | CATSDATGRTGELFF | TGTGCCACCAGCGATGCGACAGGGCGGACCGGGGAGCTGTTTTTT
TRBJ2-1 | - | - | TRBV21-1 | 12 | CASSPSYNEQFF | TGTGCCAGCAGCCCCTCCTACAATGAGCAGTTCTTC
TRBJ2-1 | medium-sized | - | TRBV12-3/TRBV12-4 | 16 | CASRIRVRSPYNEQFF | TGTGCCAGCAGGATCCGGGTCCGAAGCCCGTACAATGAGCAGTTCTTC
TRBJ1-6 | - | - | TRBV2 | 12 | CASSDVQSPLHF | TGTGCCAGCAGTGACGTCCAATCACCCCTCCACTTT